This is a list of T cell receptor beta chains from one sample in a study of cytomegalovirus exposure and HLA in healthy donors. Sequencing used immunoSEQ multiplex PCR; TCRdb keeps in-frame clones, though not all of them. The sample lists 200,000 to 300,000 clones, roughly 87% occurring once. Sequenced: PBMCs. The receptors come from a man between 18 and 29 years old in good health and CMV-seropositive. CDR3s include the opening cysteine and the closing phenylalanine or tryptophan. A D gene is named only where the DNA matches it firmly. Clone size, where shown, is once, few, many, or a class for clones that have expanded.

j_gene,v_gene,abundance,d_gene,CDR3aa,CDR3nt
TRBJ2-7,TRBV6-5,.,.,CASSYSRGFEQYF,TGTGCCAGCAGTTACTCTCGGGGGTTCGAGCAGTACTTC
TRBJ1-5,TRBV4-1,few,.,CASSQDWSQPQHF,TGCGCCAGCAGCCAAGACTGGTCCCAGCCCCAGCATTTT
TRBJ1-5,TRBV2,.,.,CASSEAGGEGQPQHF,TGTGCCAGCAGTGAAGCCGGGGGCGAGGGTCAGCCCCAGCATTTT
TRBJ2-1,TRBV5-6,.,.,CASSSSDGSVYNEQFF,TGTGCCAGCAGCTCGTCTGACGGGAGTGTCTACAATGAGCAGTTCTTC
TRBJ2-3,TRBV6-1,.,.,CASSESLWVTDTQYF,TGTGCCAGCAGTGAATCTTTATGGGTCACAGATACGCAGTATTTT
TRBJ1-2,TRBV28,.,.,CASGTPGTVHGYTF,TGTGCCAGCGGGACTCCGGGGACCGTCCATGGCTACACCTTC
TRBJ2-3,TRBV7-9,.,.,CASSLGGPVTDTQYF,TGTGCCAGCAGCTTAGGTGGGCCAGTCACAGATACGCAGTATTTT
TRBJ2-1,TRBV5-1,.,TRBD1,CASSLGMTGGLRPNEQFF,TGCGCCAGCAGCTTGGGGATGACAGGGGGCCTTCGACCCAATGAGCAGTTCTTC
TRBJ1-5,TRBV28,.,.,CASSQKGRAQPQHF,TGTGCCAGCAGCCAAAAGGGACGAGCCCAGCCCCAGCATTTT
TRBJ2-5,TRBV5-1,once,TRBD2,CASSPTGTSRQETQYF,TGCGCCAGCAGCCCGACCGGGACTAGCAGACAAGAGACCCAGTACTTC
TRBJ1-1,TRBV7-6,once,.,CASSPSPHTEAFF,TGTGCCAGCAGTCCCTCGCCCCACACTGAAGCTTTCTTT
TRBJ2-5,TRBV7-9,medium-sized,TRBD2,CASSFPGGHQETQYF,TGTGCCAGCAGCTTTCCGGGAGGGCATCAAGAGACCCAGTACTTC
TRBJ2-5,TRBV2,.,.,CASSRQSQETQYF,TGTGCCAGCAGCCGACAGTCCCAAGAGACCCAGTACTTC
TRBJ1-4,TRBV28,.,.,CASTTGFEKLFF,TGTGCCAGTACCACAGGGTTTGAAAAACTGTTTTTT
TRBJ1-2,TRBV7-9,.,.,CASSPLRGYGYTF,TGTGCCAGCAGCCCGTTGCGGGGTTATGGCTACACCTTC
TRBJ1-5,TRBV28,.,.,CASSYQPGQPQHF,TGTGCCAGCAGTTACCAACCTGGTCAGCCCCAGCATTTT
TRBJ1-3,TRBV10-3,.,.,CAISEVVSSGNTIYF,TGTGCCATCAGTGAAGTGGTGAGCTCTGGAAACACCATATATTTT
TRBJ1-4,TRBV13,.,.,CASSRRDTYEKLFF,TGTGCCAGCAGCCGCCGGGACACTTATGAAAAACTGTTTTTT
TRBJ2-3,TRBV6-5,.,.,CASSSRGDTQYF,TGTGCCAGCAGTTCCAGGGGAGATACGCAGTATTTT
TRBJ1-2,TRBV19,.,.,CASSISSNYGYTF,TGTGCCAGTAGTATCAGTAGTAACTATGGCTACACCTTC
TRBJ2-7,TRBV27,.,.,CASSLSPGQVSYEQYF,TGTGCCAGCAGTTTATCTCCCGGGCAAGTATCCTACGAGCAGTACTTC
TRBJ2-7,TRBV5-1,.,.,CASSPVSGYTGDEQYF,TGCGCCAGCAGCCCCGTGAGCGGGTACACCGGGGACGAGCAGTACTTC
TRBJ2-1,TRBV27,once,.,CASSFEGYNEQFF,TGTGCCAGCAGTTTTGAGGGCTACAATGAGCAGTTCTTC
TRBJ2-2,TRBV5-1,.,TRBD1,CASSLGTRGYSGELFF,TGCGCCAGCAGCTTGGGAACCAGGGGGTATTCCGGGGAGCTGTTTTTT
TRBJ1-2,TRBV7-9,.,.,CASSRLWGSDYGYTF,TGTGCCAGCAGCCGACTCTGGGGGAGTGACTATGGCTACACCTTC
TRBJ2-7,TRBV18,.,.,CASSPRQHEQYF,TGTGCCAGCTCACCTCGACAGCACGAGCAGTACTTC
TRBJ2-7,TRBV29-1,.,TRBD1,CSVVPTDRGSYEQYF,TGCAGCGTTGTGCCTACCGACAGGGGCTCCTACGAGCAGTACTTC
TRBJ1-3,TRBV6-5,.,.,CASKSLSGNTIYF,TGTGCCAGCAAGAGCCTCTCTGGAAACACCATATATTTT
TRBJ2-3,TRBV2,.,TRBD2,CASTGLAGGRTDTQYF,TGTGCCAGCACTGGACTAGCGGGAGGTCGCACAGATACGCAGTATTTT
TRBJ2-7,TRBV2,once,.,CASCGQDYEQYF,TGTGCCAGCTGCGGGCAGGACTACGAGCAGTACTTC
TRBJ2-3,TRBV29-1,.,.,CSGTESTDTQYF,TGCAGCGGGACAGAAAGCACAGATACGCAGTATTTT
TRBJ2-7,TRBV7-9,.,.,CASSLADYEQYF,TGTGCCAGCAGCTTAGCGGACTACGAGCAGTACTTC
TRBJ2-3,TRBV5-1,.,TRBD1,CASSSGQGANTDTQYF,TGCGCCAGCAGCTCGGGACAGGGGGCAAACACAGATACGCAGTATTTT
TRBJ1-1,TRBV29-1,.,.,CSAYSNTEAFF,TGCAGCGCCTACAGTAACACTGAAGCTTTCTTT
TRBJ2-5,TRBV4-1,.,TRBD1,CASSRQGETQYF,TGCGCCAGCAGTCGACAGGGAGAGACCCAGTACTTC
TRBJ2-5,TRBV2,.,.,CASRLTGGETQYF,TGTGCCAGCAGGCTGACAGGAGGAGAGACCCAGTACTTC
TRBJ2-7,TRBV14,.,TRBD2,CASSSMGLGVYEQYF,TGTGCCAGCAGCTCGATGGGACTAGGGGTGTACGAGCAGTACTTC
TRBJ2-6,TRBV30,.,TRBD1,CAWSDGTGGSGANVLTF,TGTGCCTGGAGTGACGGGACAGGGGGATCTGGGGCCAACGTCCTGACTTTC
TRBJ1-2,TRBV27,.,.,CASSVGPESGYTF,TGTGCCAGCAGTGTCGGCCCGGAGAGTGGCTACACCTTC
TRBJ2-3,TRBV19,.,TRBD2,CASSIDSGRYVTQYF,TGTGCCAGTAGTATAGATAGCGGGAGGTATGTTACGCAGTATTTT
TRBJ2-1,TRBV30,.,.,CAWSPSYNEQFF,TGTGCCTGGAGTCCCAGTTACAATGAGCAGTTCTTC
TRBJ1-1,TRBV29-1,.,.,CSAWGGSSTEAFF,TGCAGCGCCTGGGGAGGTTCAAGCACTGAAGCTTTCTTT
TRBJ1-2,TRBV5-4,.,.,CASSLVEGYVYTF,TGTGCCAGCAGCTTGGTGGAGGGGTATGTCTACACCTTC
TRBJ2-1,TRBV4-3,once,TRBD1,CASSQDWTGSYNEQFF,TGCGCCAGCAGCCAAGATTGGACAGGCTCCTACAATGAGCAGTTCTTC
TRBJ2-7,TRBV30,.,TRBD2,CAWSVGGRAYEQYF,TGTGCCTGGAGTGTTGGCGGGAGGGCCTACGAGCAGTACTTC
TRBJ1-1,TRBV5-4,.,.,CASMETGQNTEAFF,TGTGCCAGCATGGAGACAGGCCAGAACACTGAAGCTTTCTTT
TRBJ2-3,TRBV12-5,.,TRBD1,CASARQGDADTQYF,TGTGCTAGTGCACGGCAGGGGGACGCAGATACGCAGTATTTT
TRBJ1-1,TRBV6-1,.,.,CASSETALLGAFF,TGTGCCAGCAGTGAAACAGCCCTACTTGGAGCTTTCTTT
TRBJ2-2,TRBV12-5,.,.,CASGRTGELFF,TGTGCTAGTGGTCGGACCGGGGAGCTGTTTTTT
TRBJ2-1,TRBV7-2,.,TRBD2,CASSLARTSGRNEQFF,TGTGCCAGCAGCTTAGCGCGGACTAGCGGGAGAAATGAGCAGTTCTTC
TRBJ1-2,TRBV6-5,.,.,CASSLTPRLGYTF,TGTGCCAGCAGCCTAACCCCCCGACTTGGCTACACCTTC
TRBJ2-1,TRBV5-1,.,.,CASSLVGGHNEQFF,TGCGCCAGCAGCTTGGTAGGCGGCCACAATGAGCAGTTCTTC
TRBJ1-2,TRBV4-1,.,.,CASSHQRGVGYTF,TGCGCCAGCAGCCACCAAAGGGGGGTCGGCTACACCTTC